The 10 T cell receptor beta chains given below trace back to one sample, sequenced in a study of T cells in Graves' hyperthyroidism and ophthalmopathy. TCR beta CDR3 region amplification was performed from RNA transcripts. In the first-round RT-PCR of the TCR CDR3, the HTBI primer set was used. One entry per CDR3 protein, called by TCRdb with MiXCR from the multiplex PCR reads. The data show 500,000 or so distinct CDR3 sequences, approximately 17% seen once. The sequencing sample was made of blood. These receptors were obtained from a woman aged 18 to 35 with Graves' ophthalmopathy.

This clonotype came up a few times. The chain couples TRBV20-1 to TRBJ2-1, with D perhaps given as TRBD1 or TRBD2 (5 bases each). There are 12 residues in the CDR3. Germline V CDR1 and CDR2: DFQATT, SNEGSKA (reference sequence). Trimming left V 1 base short and J 14 bases short, with 15 bases between. CDR3 coding DNA: TGCAGTGCTAGAGGTCCCCGGGACCCTGAGTTCTTC. It specifies CSARGPRDPEFF.

This clonotype occurred a few times. Since a much larger clone is just one base distant, this may be a read error. This chain joins TRBV7-9 and TRBJ2-2; 7 bases agree with TRBD2. V was clipped by 6 bases and J by 1 base; unmatched bases: 2. CDR3 length equals 14 residues. The germline CDR1 and CDR2 sequences are SEHNR and FQNEAQ (reference sequence). CDR3 in amino acids: CASRERENTGELFF. The CDR3 bases are TGTGCCAGCAGAGAGCGGGAGAACACCGGGGAGCTGTTTTTT. Looking up the rest from reference TRBV7-9 and TRBJ2-2 gives the full variable domain: DTGVSQNPRHKITKRGQNVTFRCDPISEHNRLYWYRQTLGQGPEFLTYFQNEAQLEKSRLLSDRFSAERPKGSFSTLEIQRTEQGDSAMYLCASRERENTGELFFGEGSRLTVL.

This clonotype has at least ten counts. This rearrangement joins TRBV10-3 to TRBJ2-1, with 9 positions matching TRBD1. The CDR3 contains 15 residues. Germline CDR1 and CDR2: ENHRY and SYGVKD. The V and J ends lost 2 bases and 5 bases, in that order; junction bases with no gene match: 4. CDR3 sequence reads: CAISETGTGNNEQFF. The CDR3 DNA follows: TGTGCCATCAGTGAGACCGGGACAGGGAACAATGAGCAGTTCTTC.

This clonotype was observed a handful of times. The chain uses TRBV3-1 and TRBJ1-2; the match to TRBD1 covers 9 bases. This CDR3 is built from 17 residues. From germline, CDR1 is LGHDT and CDR2 YNNKEL (reference sequence). J lost 1 base, V lost 0 bases, and 6 bases had no gene match. The CDR3 DNA reads as TGTGCCAGCAGCCAAGACCGCCGGACAGGGGATAACTATGGCTACACCTTC. Residues: CASSQDRRTGDNYGYTF.

This clonotype was recorded many times. This chain links TRBV5-1 with TRBJ2-7; no firm D call. The V end was cut by 0 bases, the J end by 6 bases, with 7 bases between. Germline V lookup: CDR1 SGHRS, CDR2 YFSETQ. This CDR3 spans 12 amino acids. For the CDR3, the DNA is TGCGCCAGCAGCTTGGGAGACACCGAGCAGTACTTC. Translating gives CASSLGDTEQYF.

This clonotype was observed a handful of times. The chain carries TRBV7-2 and TRBJ1-6; D is unclear. V lost 4 bases and J 0 bases, leaving 13 bases between the germline ends. The length of the CDR3 is 17 residues. CDR1 and CDR2 (germline): SGHTA, FQGNSA. The CDR3 is CASSSLIGSSYNSPLHF. In nucleotides, the CDR3 is TGTGCCAGCAGCTCACTGATAGGAAGCTCCTATAATTCACCCCTCCACTTT.

Notes on this clonotype: This may be a read error, as it is one base from a much larger clone. The rearrangement uses TRBV7-9 and TRBJ2-7; a weak D match, TRBD2 (5 bases). The germline V gene encodes CDR1 SEHNR and CDR2 FQNEAQ (reference sequence). There are 14 residues in the CDR3. V lost 5 bases, J lost 1 base, and 12 bases lay in between. The DNA for the CDR3 is TGTGCCAGCAGCCACCGGCGGGCTTCCTACGAGCAGTACTTC. Protein: CASSHRRASYEQYF.

This clonotype was observed at least ten times. This rearrangement joins TRBV19 to TRBJ2-1, with a tentative D call TRBD2 (6 bases). Trimming took 9 bases from V and 4 from J, leaving 13 bases between them. CDR1 is LNHDA, CDR2 SQIVND, per germline (reference sequence). The CDR3 is made up of 13 amino acids. The chain's CDR3 is CASSSGTYNEQFF. The CDR3 bases are TGTGCCAGCAGCTCAGGGACTTACAATGAGCAGTTCTTC.

This clonotype was seen many times. The DNA of the CDR3 is TGCAGTGCTAGTTGGGGGACGAACACTGAAGCTTTCTTT. Translated, it gives CSASWGTNTEAFF. J is TRBJ1-1 and V is TRBV20-1; TRBD1 might be the D (5 bases). Deletions cut 3 bases from V and 1 base from J, with 9 bases between. The CDR3 is made up of 13 amino acids. Germline lookup yields CDR1 DFQATT and CDR2 SNEGSKA (reference sequence).

This clonotype was observed a handful of times. The V call is TRBV30, the J call TRBJ1-4; D gene ambiguous. The V gene's germline CDR1 is GTSNPN and CDR2 SVGIG (reference sequence). V shed 3 bases and J shed 0 bases, with 14 bases lying between them. The CDR3 contains 16 residues. The CDR3 loop reads CAWRSRRGATNEKLFF. CDR3 coding DNA: TGTGCCTGGAGGAGTAGACGGGGAGCAACTAATGAAAAACTGTTTTTT.